Here is one T cell receptor beta chain with its context. Its antigen is still unknown. A single record per CDR3 protein comes from TCRdb applying MiXCR to the reads. Counted here are under 350,000 distinct CDR3 sequences, around 20% occurring once; the ten biggest clones make up roughly 19%. The data are from a study of T cell repertoires in cytomegalovirus infection. Study as a whole: CMV epitopes, recently identified HLA-C-restricted and well-studied HLA-B-restricted, were used. Study findings and constraints: The study identified carriers of CMV plus the relevant HLA from cumulative public TCR beta family frequency.

Germline V gene sequence: CDR1 MNHNS, CDR2 SASEGT. There are 13 residues in the CDR3. Trimming removed 2 bases at V and 3 bases at J, with 8 bases between. This material consisted of cultured PBMCs, taken from culture after CMV antigen stimulation. The TCR was taken from a human donor in good health (CMV status not recorded). Some clones in this sample may be carry-over from other donors' samples. The genes are TRBV6-1 and TRBJ2-7; the D gene could be TRBD1 or TRBD2 (5 bases each). The CDR3 coding sequence is TGTGCCAGCAGTGAAACGGGGCTCTACGAGCAGTACGTC. The encoded protein is CASSETGLYEQYV.